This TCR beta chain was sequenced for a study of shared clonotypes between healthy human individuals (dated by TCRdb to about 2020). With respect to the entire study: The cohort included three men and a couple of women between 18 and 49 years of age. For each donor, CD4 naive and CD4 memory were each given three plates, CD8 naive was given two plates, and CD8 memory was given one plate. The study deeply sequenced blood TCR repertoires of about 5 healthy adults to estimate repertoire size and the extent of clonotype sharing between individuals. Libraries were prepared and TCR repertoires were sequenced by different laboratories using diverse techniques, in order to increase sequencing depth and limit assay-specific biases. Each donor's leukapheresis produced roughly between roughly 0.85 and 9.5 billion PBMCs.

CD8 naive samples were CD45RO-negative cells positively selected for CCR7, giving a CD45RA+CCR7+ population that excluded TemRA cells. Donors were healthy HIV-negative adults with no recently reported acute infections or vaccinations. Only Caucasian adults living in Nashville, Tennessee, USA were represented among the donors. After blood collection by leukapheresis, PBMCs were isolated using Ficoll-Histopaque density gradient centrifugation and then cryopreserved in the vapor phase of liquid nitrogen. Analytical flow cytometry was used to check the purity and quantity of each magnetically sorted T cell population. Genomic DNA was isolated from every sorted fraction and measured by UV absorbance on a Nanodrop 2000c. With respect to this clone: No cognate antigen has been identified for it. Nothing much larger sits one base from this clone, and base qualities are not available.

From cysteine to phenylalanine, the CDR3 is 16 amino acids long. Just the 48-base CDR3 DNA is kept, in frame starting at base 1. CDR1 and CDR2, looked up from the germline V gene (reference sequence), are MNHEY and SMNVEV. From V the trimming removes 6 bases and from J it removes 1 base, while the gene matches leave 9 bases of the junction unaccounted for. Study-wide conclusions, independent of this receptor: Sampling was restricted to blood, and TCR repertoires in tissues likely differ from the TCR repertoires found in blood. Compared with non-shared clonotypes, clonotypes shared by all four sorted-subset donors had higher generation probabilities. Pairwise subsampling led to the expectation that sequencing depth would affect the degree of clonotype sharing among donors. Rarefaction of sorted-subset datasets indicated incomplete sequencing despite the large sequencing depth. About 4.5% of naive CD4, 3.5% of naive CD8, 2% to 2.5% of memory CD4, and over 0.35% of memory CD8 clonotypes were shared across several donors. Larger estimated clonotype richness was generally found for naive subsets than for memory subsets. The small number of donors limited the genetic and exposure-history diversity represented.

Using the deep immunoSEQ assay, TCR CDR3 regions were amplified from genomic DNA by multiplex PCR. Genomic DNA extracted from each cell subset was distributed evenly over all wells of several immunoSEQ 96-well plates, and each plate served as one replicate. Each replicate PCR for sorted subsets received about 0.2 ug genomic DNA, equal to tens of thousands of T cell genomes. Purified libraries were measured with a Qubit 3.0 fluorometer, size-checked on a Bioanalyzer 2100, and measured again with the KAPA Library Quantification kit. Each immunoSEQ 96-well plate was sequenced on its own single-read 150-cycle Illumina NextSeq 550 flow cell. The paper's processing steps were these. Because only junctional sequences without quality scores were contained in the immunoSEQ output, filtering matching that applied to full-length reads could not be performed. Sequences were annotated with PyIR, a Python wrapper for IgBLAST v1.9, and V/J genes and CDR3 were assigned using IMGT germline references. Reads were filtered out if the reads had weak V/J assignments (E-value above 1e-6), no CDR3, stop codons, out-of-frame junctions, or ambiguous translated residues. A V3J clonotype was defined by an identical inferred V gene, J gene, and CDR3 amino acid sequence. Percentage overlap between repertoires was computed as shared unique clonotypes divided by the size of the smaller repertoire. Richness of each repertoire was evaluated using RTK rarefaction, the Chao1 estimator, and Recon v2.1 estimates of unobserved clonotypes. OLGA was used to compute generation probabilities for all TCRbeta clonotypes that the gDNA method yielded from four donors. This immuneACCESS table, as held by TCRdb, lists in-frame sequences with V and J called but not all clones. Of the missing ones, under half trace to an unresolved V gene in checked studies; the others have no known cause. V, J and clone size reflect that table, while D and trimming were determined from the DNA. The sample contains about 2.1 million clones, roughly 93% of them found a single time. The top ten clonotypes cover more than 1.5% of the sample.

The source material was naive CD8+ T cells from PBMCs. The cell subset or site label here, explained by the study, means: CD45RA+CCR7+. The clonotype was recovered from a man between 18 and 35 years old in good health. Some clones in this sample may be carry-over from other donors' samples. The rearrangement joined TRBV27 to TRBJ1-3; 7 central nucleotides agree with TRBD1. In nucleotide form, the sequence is TGTGCCAGCAGCCCATTAGGGGGCGCTTCTGGAAACACCATATATTTT. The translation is CASSPLGGASGNTIYF.